The clone carrying this T cell receptor beta chain showed up just once. The antigen remains unidentified. Other DNA sequences in the sample encode the same CDR3. This CDR3 is built from 15 residues. With 6 bases removed from V and 3 bases from J, the gap between germline ends came to 16 bases. In germline, CDR1 is MNHNY, CDR2 SVGAGI (reference sequence). The data were obtained in a study of T cell repertoires in ileal Crohn's disease. Across the study: About half received postoperative treatment, some 10 with thiopurines and around 18 anti-TNF.

Method: immunoSEQ multiplex PCR; TCRdb's copy keeps in-frame clones and lacks some. This table holds about 14,000 clones, 70% found once. Findings and limits, study-wide: Compared with CD4 T cells, sorted CD8 cells carried more expanded clones. Clonality above 26.8% at surgery always came with endoscopic recurrence. Clonal expansions were more frequent in active smokers than non-smokers at surgery.

The sample consisted of ileal tissue. The TCR originated in an adult with Crohn's disease. This chain connects TRBV6-6 to TRBJ2-3, with D maybe TRBD1 (6 bases). The CDR3 DNA reads TGTGCCAGCAGCTTAGGGACCAGGGGAACAGATACGCAGTATTTT. Encoded protein: CASSLGTRGTDTQYF.